One sample yielded the 29 T cell receptor beta chains listed below, sequenced in a study of early T cells in non-severe SARS-CoV-2 infection. TCRdb independently ran MiXCR on the 5' RACE reads; one entry per CDR3 protein. The table lists 40,000 or so distinct CDR3 sequences, 5.5% to 6.5% of them singletons. Source material: whole blood. These receptors were taken from an adult who was a healthcare worker with PCR-confirmed SARS-CoV-2 infection or an uninfected control (not recorded which).

There are many counts of this clonotype. V gene TRBV5-1 combines with J gene TRBJ2-1; D remains unclear. Germline CDR1 is SGHRS and CDR2 is YFSETQ. CDR3 length: 13 residues. V lost 5 bases and J 5 bases, leaving 11 bases between the germline ends. CDR3 sequence reads: CASRSGPDNEQFF. CDR3 nucleotide sequence: TGCGCCAGCAGGTCCGGGCCCGACAATGAGCAGTTCTTC.

This clonotype occurred many times. V gene TRBV5-1 combines with J gene TRBJ2-3; the D is unclear. This CDR3 spans 13 amino acids. Germline values: CDR1 SGHRS, CDR2 YFSETQ. V was cut by 5 bases and J by 0 bases, with 7 bases left in between. This CDR3 reads CASSYTSTDTQYF. CDR3 DNA sequence: TGCGCCAGCAGTTACACCAGCACAGATACGCAGTATTTT.

This chain uses TRBV27 with TRBJ2-7, with TRBD1 as a possible D gene (7 bases). Germline CDR1 is MNHEY and CDR2 is SMNVEV (reference sequence). The CDR3 has 15 residues. The V end lost 2 bases, the J end lost 1 base, and 12 bases lay between the germline ends. The CDR3 DNA reads as TGTGCCAGCAGTTTAATGCAGGGGGGATCCTACGAGCAGTACTTC. Translating it yields CASSLMQGGSYEQYF.

This clonotype was observed many times. The gene calls are TRBV2 and TRBJ2-1; 14 positions match TRBD2. Germline V gene sequence: CDR1 SNHLY, CDR2 FYNNEI. The trim removed 5 bases at V and 10 bases at J, leaving 10 bases unmatched. There are 16 residues in the CDR3. The CDR3 DNA is TGTGCCAGCAGTCCTACGACTAGCGGGGGGGCAGACGAGCAGTTCTTC. Amino acid sequence: CASSPTTSGGADEQFF.

This clonotype occurred a few times. The chain links TRBV7-2 to TRBJ2-3, with a tentative D call TRBD2 (7 bases). V was clipped by 5 bases and J by 7 bases, with 16 bases between them. CDR3 length equals 14 residues. In germline, CDR1 is SGHTA, CDR2 FQGNSA. DNA of the CDR3: TGTGCCAGCAGCCATCCTGGGGGGGCCAATACGCAGTATTTT. This codes for CASSHPGGANTQYF. Full variable domain (remainder filled in from reference TRBV7-2 and TRBJ2-3): GAGVSQSPSNKVTEKGKDVELRCDPISGHTALYWYRQSLGQGLEFLIYFQGNSAPDKSGLPSDRFSAERTGGSVSTLTIQRTQQEDSAVYLCASSHPGGANTQYFGPGTRLTVL.

This clonotype was detected a few times. The chain has TRBV19 and TRBJ2-7, with 11 bases fitting TRBD1. The length of the CDR3 is 15 residues. The germline CDR1 and CDR2 sequences are LNHDA and SQIVND (reference sequence). The V gene end was trimmed by 6 bases and the J gene end by 2 bases; junction bases not matched to a gene: 6. In DNA, the CDR3 is TGTGCCAGTAGCTCCGGGACAGGGGGACCCTACGAGCAGTACTTC. Protein: CASSSGTGGPYEQYF. Full variable domain (rest looked up from reference TRBV19 and TRBJ2-7): DGGITQSPKYLFRKEGQNVTLSCEQNLNHDAMYWYRQDPGQGLRLIYYSQIVNDFQKGDIAEGYSVSREKKESFPLTVTSAQKNPTAFYLCASSSGTGGPYEQYFGPGTRLTVT.

J is TRBJ2-7 and V is TRBV5-1, with 9 nucleotides matching TRBD1. The CDR3 is 16 residues long. After removal of 0 bases from V and 5 bases from J, the junction contained 9 bases not matched to a gene. Germline V lookup: CDR1 SGHRS, CDR2 YFSETQ. This CDR3 is CASSLAGTGFSNEQYF. For the CDR3, the DNA is TGCGCCAGCAGCTTGGCCGGGACAGGGTTTAGCAACGAGCAGTACTTC.

The V and J genes are TRBV7-2 and TRBJ2-5; no definite D call. Germline CDR1 reads SGHTA; CDR2 reads FQGNSA. The CDR3 consists of 15 residues. V was cut by 3 bases and J by 2 bases, with 13 bases left in between. CDR3: CASSFNLGRQETQYF. CDR3 sequence (DNA): TGTGCCAGCAGCTTTAATCTAGGAAGGCAAGAGACCCAGTACTTC.

This clonotype was detected only a few times. The rearrangement links TRBV12-3 or TRBV12-4 to TRBJ2-5; D remains unclear. V was pared by 1 base and J by 5 bases, with 11 bases between. The CDR3 totals 14 residues. CDR3 in amino acids: CASSLVVSGETQYF. Written as DNA, the CDR3 is TGTGCCAGCAGTTTAGTGGTCTCAGGTGAGACCCAGTACTTC.

This clonotype was observed at least ten times. CDR3 nucleotide sequence: TGCGCCAGCAGCCCCAGTCGACCAGTCACAGATACGCAGTATTTT. Its protein is CASSPSRPVTDTQYF. J is TRBJ2-3 and V is TRBV4-1; D uncertain. CDR3 length equals 15 residues. V was clipped by 4 bases and J by 2 bases, with 13 bases between them. Germline values: CDR1 MGHRA, CDR2 YSYEKL.

This clonotype came up many times. The chain has TRBV6-1 and TRBJ2-1; 11 bases map to TRBD1. Trimming removed 10 bases from V and 7 bases from J; junction bases left unmatched: 9. CDR3 length: 14 residues. Germline V gene sequence: CDR1 MNHNS, CDR2 SASEGT. The DNA of the CDR3 is TGTGCCACCCAGGGACAGGGGGGCGGGAATGAGCAGTTCTTC. Its translation: CATQGQGGGNEQFF.

This clonotype has just a few counts. The chain is built from TRBV20-1 and TRBJ2-7; TRBD2 is a possible D gene (5 bases). CDR1 is DFQATT and CDR2 is SNEGSKA in the germline V gene (reference sequence). Between the trimmed V and J ends, which lost 3 bases and 0 bases, there was a span of 9 bases. The CDR3 consists of 13 residues. The CDR3, as DNA: TGCAGTGCTAGGGACTTCCCCTCCTACGAGCAGTACTTC. Protein: CSARDFPSYEQYF.

Many counts were recorded for this clonotype. CDR3 coding DNA: TGTGCCAGCAGTTTTTCGGGACCTTACGAGCAGTACTTC. It is translated as CASSFSGPYEQYF. The chain employs TRBV12-3 or TRBV12-4 and TRBJ2-7; D possibly matches TRBD1 or TRBD2 (5 bases each). The CDR3 sequence is 13 residues long. V was clipped by 3 bases and J by 4 bases, with 10 bases between them.

This clonotype was seen a handful of times. The chain employs TRBV12-3 or TRBV12-4 and TRBJ2-7; D is undetermined. The CDR3 length is 14 residues. V was cut by 6 bases and J by 3 bases, with 15 bases left in between. The CDR3 region is CASSPARNSYEQYF. The DNA for the CDR3 is TGTGCCAGCAGCCCCGCCCGGAATAGCTACGAGCAGTACTTC.

The chain has TRBV2 and TRBJ2-1; 8 bases are a match to TRBD2. CDR1 and CDR2 from the germline V gene are SNHLY and FYNNEI. The CDR3 has 16 residues. Trimming removed 8 bases from V and 8 bases from J; junction bases left unmatched: 17. In DNA, the CDR3 is TGTGCCAGCCGGGCGGGGACTAGTCGGGGTTTGTATGAGCAGTTCTTC. It specifies CASRAGTSRGLYEQFF.

The V call is TRBV6-6, the J call TRBJ1-3; D is perhaps TRBD1 (6 bases). Trimming removed 5 bases from V and 0 bases from J, with 11 bases in between. The CDR3 extends over 15 amino acids. The germline V gene encodes CDR1 MNHNY and CDR2 SVGAGI (reference sequence). The DNA of the CDR3 is TGTGCCAGCAGTCCCAGGGGACCCTCTGGAAACACCATATATTTT. Amino acid sequence: CASSPRGPSGNTIYF.

J is TRBJ2-5 and V is TRBV5-4; TRBD2 matches at 10 bases. Germline V gives CDR1 SGHNT, CDR2 YYREEE (reference sequence). The ends lost 4 bases at V and 5 bases at J; junction bases unmatched: 8. The CDR3 runs to 15 residues. CDR3 protein: CASSGSGGHGETQYF. The CDR3 region has the DNA TGTGCCAGCAGCGGTAGCGGGGGGCATGGGGAGACCCAGTACTTC.

This clonotype was seen ten or more times. The chain carries TRBV6-1 and TRBJ2-7; D ambiguous. The CDR3 runs 14 residues. Germline V gene data show CDR1 as MNHNS and CDR2 as SASEGT. Between the trimmed V and J ends, which lost 6 bases and 2 bases, there was a span of 14 bases. The CDR3, as DNA: TGTGCCAGCAGCACCAAGGCAGGCCCCTACGAGCAGTACTTC. Translation gives CASSTKAGPYEQYF.

A remark on this clonotype: This may be a read error, as it is one base from a much larger clone. The genes are TRBV7-2 and TRBJ2-7; D possibly corresponds to TRBD2 (6 bases). The CDR3 extends over 11 amino acids. The germline V gene encodes CDR1 SGHTA and CDR2 FQGNSA. CDR3 loop: CASSSPREPYF. Here the CDR3 DNA reads TGTGCCAGCAGCTCCCCTCGGGAGCCGTACTTC.

The CDR3 DNA is TGCGCCAGCAGCCAAGATACGGGCTCTGGGGCCAACGTCCTGACTTTC. This sequence encodes CASSQDTGSGANVLTF. This sequence joins TRBV4-3 and TRBJ2-6; D unclear. Germline lookup yields CDR1 LGHNA and CDR2 YSLEER. The CDR3 has 16 residues. V lost 0 bases and J 0 bases, leaving 6 bases between the germline ends.

The table lists this clonotype with a few counts. This rearrangement joins TRBV11-2 to TRBJ1-5; D ambiguous. V was cut by 1 base and J by 1 base, with 14 bases left in between. CDR3 length: 17 amino acids. Germline V gene sequence: CDR1 SGHAT, CDR2 FQNNGV. CDR3 protein: CASSLAPAGMSNQPQHF. CDR3 sequence (DNA): TGTGCCAGCAGCTTAGCCCCGGCGGGTATGAGCAATCAGCCCCAGCATTTT.

The chain couples TRBV28 to TRBJ1-5; 10 nucleotides match TRBD1. Germline CDR1 is MDHEN and CDR2 is SYDVKM. The CDR3 spans 16 residues. J lost 3 bases, V lost 2 bases, and 4 bases had no gene match. The CDR3 nucleotides read TGTGCCAGCAGTTTAGGAGACAGGGGGCTCAATCAGCCCCAGCATTTT. This codes for CASSLGDRGLNQPQHF.

DNA for the CDR3: TGTGCCAGCAGCCCCCTCGGCAGGGGGCCTTCACCCCTCCACTTT. It translates to CASSPLGRGPSPLHF. The chain carries TRBV7-2 and TRBJ1-6, with 8 bases aligning to TRBD1. This CDR3 contains 15 residues. Trimming cost V 5 bases and J 9 bases; bases outside gene matches: 9. Looked up from germline, CDR1 is SGHTA and CDR2 is FQGNSA.

At least ten counts were recorded for this clonotype. The chain employs TRBV27 and TRBJ1-2; D might be TRBD1 (6 bases). V dropped 6 bases and J dropped 1 base, with 15 bases sitting between them. This CDR3 has 15 amino acids. The V gene's germline CDR1 is MNHEY and CDR2 SMNVEV (reference sequence). This chain's CDR3 is CASRRRQARNYGYTF. Written as DNA, the CDR3 is TGTGCCAGCAGACGAAGACAGGCCCGTAACTATGGCTACACCTTC.

About this clonotype: A much larger clone lies one base from this, so it may be a read error. V usage is TRBV28 and J usage is TRBJ1-1; possible D gene TRBD1, 5 bases. Germline lookup yields CDR1 MDHEN and CDR2 SYDVKM. The CDR3 is made up of 17 amino acids. CDR3 residues: CVSTVEVQGKRNTEAFF. The DNA for the CDR3 is TGTGTCAGCACCGTAGAGGTCCAGGGTAAAAGGAACACTGAAGCTTTCTTT.

This clonotype was counted at least ten times. This chain links TRBV11-2 with TRBJ2-5; 10 positions agree with TRBD2. The length of the CDR3 is 15 residues. Germline values: CDR1 SGHAT, CDR2 FQNNGV. The V gene end was trimmed by 5 bases and the J gene end by 2 bases; junction bases not matched to a gene: 5. CDR3 nucleotides: TGTGCCAGCAGCACTAGCGGGGTCAAACAAGAGACCCAGTACTTC. Residues: CASSTSGVKQETQYF.

This chain uses TRBV11-2 with TRBJ2-7; D is unresolved. From germline, CDR1 is SGHAT and CDR2 FQNNGV. V was clipped by 4 bases and J by 0 bases, with 10 bases between them. CDR3 length: 14 amino acids. CDR3 region: CASSYGRNSYEQYF. The CDR3 coding sequence is TGTGCCAGCAGCTACGGACGTAACTCCTACGAGCAGTACTTC.

This clonotype appeared many times. The junction differs from germline at one of its ends, possibly a read error. The gene calls are TRBV7-7 and TRBJ2-1; 15 positions match TRBD2. This CDR3 has 15 amino acids. CDR1 and CDR2 from the germline V gene are SSHAT and FNYEAQ (reference sequence). The DNA for the CDR3 is TGTGCTAGCAGCTTGGGGACTAGCGGGGGGAATGAGCAGTTCTTC. It codes for CASSLGTSGGNEQFF. Complete variable domain (other parts from reference TRBV7-7 and TRBJ2-1): GAGVSQSPRYKVTKRGQDVTLRCDPISSHATLYWYQQALGQGPEFLTYFNYEAQPDKSGLPSDRFSAERPEGSISTLTIQRTEQRDSAMYRCASSLGTSGGNEQFFGPGTRLTVL.

Ten or more counts support this clonotype. The chain carries TRBV15 and TRBJ2-3; D not resolved. Germline lookup yields CDR1 LNHNV and CDR2 YYDKDF (reference sequence). This CDR3 has 15 residues. Trimming shortened V by 0 bases and J by 6 bases, and 13 bases separated the two germline ends. The CDR3 loop is CATSRERLTADTQYF. Written as DNA, the CDR3 is TGTGCCACCAGCAGAGAACGGCTTACGGCGGATACGCAGTATTTT.